The clone carrying this T cell receptor beta chain has ten or more counts. Its antigen is as yet unknown. Gene names refer to mouse genes. From the germline J gene comes the end of the CDR3, since the read stops 4 residues before it. Separation of pooled cutaneous lymph node cells was by sorting with CD4, CD8alpha, NKG2D, NKG2ACE and other markers. This sample is drawn from a study of CD8+ T cells in alopecia areata. TCR sequencing used cDNA made by reverse transcription of extracted RNA. Measured with immunoSEQ multiplex PCR; TCRdb has only the in-frame clones, and not every one. Observed in the sample are fewer than 9,500 clones, none of them singletons. Study results and limitations: Elevated clonality characterized lesional scalp relative to normal scalp, particularly in alopecia totalis/universalis.

Germline values: CDR1 SGHDT, CDR2 FRDEAV. CDR3 length: 10 residues. The sequence was obtained from a C3H/HeJ mouse with alopecia areata. The strain's MHC type: H2-k. This chain connects TRBV14 to TRBJ2-7; D is unclear. Sequencing used CD8+ T cells sorted from a lymph node. Here the CDR3 reads CASSNYEQYF. The sequenced part of the CDR3 DNA is TGTGCCAGCAGCAATTAT. The full variable domain, in which reference TRBV14 and TRBJ2-7 provide the parts outside the CDR3, is EAGVTQSPRYAVLQEGQAVSFWCDPISGHDTLYWYQQPRDQGPQLLVYFRDEAVIDNSQLPSDRFSAVRPKGTNSTLKIQSAKQGDTATYLCASSNYEQYFGPGTRLTVL.